Listed here is a single TCR beta chain. These data originate in a study of T cell changes during pregnancy in multiple sclerosis. V was pared by 8 bases and J by 2 bases, with 6 bases of the junction left unmatched. CDR1 and CDR2 from the germline V gene are MGHRA and YSYEKL. The CDR3 length is 14 residues. The method was immunoSEQ multiplex PCR; TCRdb's version includes in-frame clones alone and lacks a portion of them. The repertoire has 30,000 to 35,000 clones, roughly 86% of them found once; the top ten carry roughly 9.7%. The V and J genes are TRBV4-1 and TRBJ2-7; 10 nucleotides line up with TRBD1. The receptor comes from a female donor with multiple sclerosis, enrolled in a pregnancy study. Source: CD8+ T cells from peripheral blood mononuclear cells, taken in the first trimester of pregnancy. The CDR3 nucleotides are TGCGCCAGCGCGACGGGACAGGGGACCTACGAGCAGTACTTC. It specifies CASATGQGTYEQYF.